This TCR beta chain was captured in a study of control samples from healthy donors and cancer patients. Germline V lookup: CDR1 MDHEN, CDR2 SYDVKM. The CDR3 length is 15 residues. V dropped 3 bases and J dropped 4; count of bases not matched to a gene: 7. The data were produced by immunoSEQ multiplex PCR, yet TCRdb's version contains in-frame clones alone and is incomplete. Among fewer than 90,000 clones listed, 84% were seen once. This chain links TRBV28 with TRBJ2-3; TRBD1 matches 7 bases. The receptor's source is a man aged 50 to 59 in good health. The specimen sequenced was blood. The chain's CDR3 is CASSFRGGRADTQYF. For the CDR3, the DNA is TGTGCCAGCAGTTTCAGAGGGGGCCGGGCAGATACGCAGTATTTT.